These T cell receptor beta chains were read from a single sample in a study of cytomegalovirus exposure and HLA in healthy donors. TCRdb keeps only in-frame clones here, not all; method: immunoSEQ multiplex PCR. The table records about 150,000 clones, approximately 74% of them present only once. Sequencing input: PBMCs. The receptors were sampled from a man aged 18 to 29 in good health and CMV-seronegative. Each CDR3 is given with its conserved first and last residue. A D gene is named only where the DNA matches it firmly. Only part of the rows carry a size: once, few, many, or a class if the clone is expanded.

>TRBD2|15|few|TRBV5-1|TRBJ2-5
CASSSAGGQQETQYF
TGCGCCAGCAGCTCAGCGGGGGGGCAACAAGAGACCCAGTACTTC
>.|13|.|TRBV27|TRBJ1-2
CASSPGRVYGYTF
TGTGCCAGCAGTCCAGGGAGGGTGTATGGCTACACCTTC
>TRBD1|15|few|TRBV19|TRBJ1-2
CAAKPGQGNYYGYTF
TGTGCCGCTAAACCCGGACAGGGGAATTATTATGGCTACACCTTC
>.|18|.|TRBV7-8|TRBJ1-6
CASSNAERGAGYNSPLHF
TGTGCCAGCAGCAATGCTGAACGGGGGGCTGGCTATAATTCACCCCTCCACTTT
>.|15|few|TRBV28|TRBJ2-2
CASSFTGSNTGELFF
TGTGCCAGCAGTTTCACAGGTTCGAACACCGGGGAGCTGTTTTTT
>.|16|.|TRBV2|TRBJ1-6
CASSEFVDRRNSPLHF
TGTGCCAGCAGTGAGTTTGTTGACAGGAGAAATTCACCCCTCCACTTT
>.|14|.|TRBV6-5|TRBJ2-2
CASSYGASTGELFF
TGTGCCAGCAGTTACGGGGCTAGCACCGGGGAGCTGTTTTTT
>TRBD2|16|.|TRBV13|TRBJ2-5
CASSLGPSGGQETQYF
TGTGCCAGCAGCTTAGGCCCTAGCGGGGGGCAAGAGACCCAGTACTTC
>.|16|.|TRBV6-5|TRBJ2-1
CASSYRSPGSLDEQFF
TGTGCCAGCAGTTATCGAAGTCCAGGGTCCCTGGATGAGCAGTTCTTC
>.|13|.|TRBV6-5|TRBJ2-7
CASWAAGMVEQYF
TGTGCCAGCTGGGCCGCAGGGATGGTCGAGCAGTACTTC
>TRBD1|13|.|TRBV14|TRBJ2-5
CASSYRQGETQYF
TGTGCCAGCAGCTATAGACAGGGAGAGACCCAGTACTTC
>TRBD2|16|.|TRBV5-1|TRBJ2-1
CASSGTGTSVYNEQFF
TGCGCCAGCAGCGGAACCGGGACTAGCGTTTACAATGAGCAGTTCTTC
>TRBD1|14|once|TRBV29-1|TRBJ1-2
CSVELPGDSYGYTF
TGCAGCGTTGAATTGCCAGGGGACAGCTATGGCTACACCTTC
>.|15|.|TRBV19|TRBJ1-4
CASMDPGGSGEKLFF
TGTGCCAGTATGGATCCCGGAGGGTCTGGTGAAAAACTGTTTTTT
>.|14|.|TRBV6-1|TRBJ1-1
CASSSGIMNTEAFF
TGTGCCAGCAGCTCAGGAATCATGAACACTGAAGCTTTCTTT
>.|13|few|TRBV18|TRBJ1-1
CASSSDRFTEAFF
TGTGCCAGCTCATCAGACAGATTCACTGAAGCTTTCTTT
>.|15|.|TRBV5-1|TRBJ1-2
CASSPEAGANYGYTF
TGCGCCAGCAGCCCGGAGGCGGGGGCAAACTATGGCTACACCTTC
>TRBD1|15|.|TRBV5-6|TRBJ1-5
CASSLAQGDGQPQHF
TGTGCCAGCAGCTTGGCACAGGGGGACGGTCAGCCCCAGCATTTT
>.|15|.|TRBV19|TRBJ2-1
CASSKSPGTFEEQFF
TGTGCCAGTAGCAAAAGTCCCGGGACATTCGAGGAGCAGTTCTTC
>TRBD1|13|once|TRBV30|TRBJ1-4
CAWRQGEDEKLFF
TGTGCCTGGAGACAGGGGGAGGATGAAAAACTGTTTTTT
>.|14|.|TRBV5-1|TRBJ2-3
CASSLDPGPDTQYF
TGCGCCAGCAGCTTGGACCCGGGTCCAGATACGCAGTATTTT
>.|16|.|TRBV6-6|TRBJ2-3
CASIHRRGPSTDTQYF
TGTGCCAGCATCCACCGGAGAGGCCCGAGCACAGATACGCAGTATTTT
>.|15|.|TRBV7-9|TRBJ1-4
CASSRLTGSGEKLFF
TGTGCCAGCAGCCGGCTGACGGGGTCCGGTGAAAAACTGTTTTTT
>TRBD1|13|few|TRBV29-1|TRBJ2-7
CSGGTGDYGEQYF
TGCAGCGGAGGGACAGGGGATTACGGCGAGCAGTACTTC
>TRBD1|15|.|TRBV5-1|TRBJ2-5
CASSLNAGGTETQYF
TGCGCCAGCAGCTTGAATGCAGGGGGTACAGAGACCCAGTACTTC
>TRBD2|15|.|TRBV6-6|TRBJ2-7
CASITGLAGSYEQYF
TGTGCCAGCATCACGGGACTAGCGGGGTCCTACGAGCAGTACTTC
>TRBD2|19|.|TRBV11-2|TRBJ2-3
CARGGDGTSLISSTDTQYF
TGTGCCAGGGGGGGGGACGGGACTAGCTTAATATCTAGCACAGATACGCAGTATTTT
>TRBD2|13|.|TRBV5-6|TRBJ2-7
CASSSLAGVEQYF
TGTGCCAGCAGCTCACTAGCGGGGGTCGAGCAGTACTTC
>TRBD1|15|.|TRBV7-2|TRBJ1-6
CASSFRAGGNSPLHF
TGTGCCAGCAGCTTTCGGGCAGGGGGGAACTCACCCCTCCACTTT
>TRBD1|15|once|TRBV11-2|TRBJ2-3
CASSLVGGSTDTQYF
TGTGCCAGCAGCTTAGTAGGGGGCAGCACAGATACGCAGTATTTT
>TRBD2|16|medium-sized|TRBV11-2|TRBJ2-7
CASSISAGGLSYEQYF
TGTGCCAGCAGCATTAGTGCGGGGGGGCTCTCCTACGAGCAGTACTTC
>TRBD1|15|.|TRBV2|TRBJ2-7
CASSDGTGSLYEQYF
TGTGCCAGCAGTGATGGGACAGGGTCCTTGTACGAGCAGTACTTC
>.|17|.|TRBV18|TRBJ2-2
CASSPYRQQANTGELFF
TGTGCCAGCTCACCATATCGACAACAAGCGAACACCGGGGAGCTGTTTTTT
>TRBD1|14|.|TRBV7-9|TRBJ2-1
CASSFNRGTNEQFF
TGTGCCAGCAGCTTCAACAGGGGGACCAATGAGCAGTTCTTC
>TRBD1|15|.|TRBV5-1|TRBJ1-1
CASSLEGGMNTEAFF
TGCGCCAGCAGCTTGGAAGGGGGCATGAACACTGAAGCTTTCTTT
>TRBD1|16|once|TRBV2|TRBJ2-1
CASSDPTGGTYNEQFF
TGTGCCAGCAGTGATCCGACAGGGGGCACTTACAATGAGCAGTTCTTC